These 2 T cell receptor beta chains were sequenced from one sample in a study of control samples from healthy donors and cancer patients. Method: immunoSEQ multiplex PCR; TCRdb's copy keeps in-frame clones and lacks some. The data show about 49,000 clones, 80% to 90% seen once. What was sequenced was PBMCs. The origin of the receptors is a woman aged 45-59 years with lung cancer.

J is TRBJ1-4 and V is TRBV5-1; unclear D gene. The germline CDR1 and CDR2 sequences are SGHRS and YFSETQ. This CDR3 region has 14 residues. V was trimmed by 4 bases and J by 0 bases, leaving 7 bases between them. CDR3 coding DNA: TGCGCCAGCAGCCCTTATGCAACTAATGAAAAACTGTTTTTT. As protein: CASSPYATNEKLFF.

This CDR3 reads CASSLLGTETQYF. CDR3 DNA: TGTGCCAGCAGCTTACTGGGGACGGAGACCCAGTACTTC. J is TRBJ2-5 and V is TRBV7-6, with D tentatively TRBD1 or TRBD2 (5 bases each). The V and J ends lost 2 bases and 5 bases respectively, with 9 bases between them. CDR1 and CDR2 from the germline V gene are SGHVS and FNYEAQ. CDR3 size: 13 residues.